This T cell receptor (beta chain) was recovered during a study of shared clonotypes between healthy human individuals. The CDR3 has 14 residues. Trimming shortened V by 5 bases and J by 9 bases, and 17 bases separated the two germline ends. Germline values: CDR1 SGHVS, CDR2 FQNEAQ. Method: immunoSEQ multiplex PCR; TCRdb's copy keeps in-frame clones and lacks some. This table holds 1,400,000 or so clones, around 98.5% found once. The clonotype originates from a man aged 25-40 years in good health. The sample was naive CD4+ T cells sorted from blood. Subset defined: CD45RA+ positively selected. The chain carries TRBV7-8 and TRBJ1-5, with D unclear. The CDR3: CASSMPGPIRPQHF. Here the CDR3 DNA reads TGTGCCAGCAGCATGCCCGGGCCCATAAGGCCCCAGCATTTT. The full variable domain, its missing parts supplied by reference TRBV7-8 and TRBJ1-5, is GAGVSQSPRYKVAKRGQDVALRCDPISGHVSLFWYQQALGQGPEFLTYFQNEAQLDKSGLPSDRFFAERPEGSVSTLKIQRTQQEDSAVYLCASSMPGPIRPQHFGDGTRLSIL.